This TCR beta chain stems from a study of shared clonotypes between healthy human individuals. As defined, naive CD8 cells were CD45RO-negative and positively selected for CCR7, with terminally differentiated effector memory CD45RA+ cells excluded. The assay ran at deep level. Sequenced by immunoSEQ multiplex PCR; TCRdb stores in-frame clones only, minus some. Of some 740,000 clones detected, about 92% appear once; the ten largest clones hold about 25%. This CDR3 has 15 amino acids. CDR1 and CDR2 from the germline V gene are MNHEY and SMNVEV (reference sequence). V dropped 6 bases and J dropped 0 bases, with 14 bases sitting between them.

The chain is built from TRBV27 and TRBJ1-1, with D perhaps TRBD1 (6 bases). Sequenced sample: naive CD8+ T cells sorted from blood. The source is a man aged 25-45 years in good health. The CDR3 is CASRLLGGLNTEAFF. As DNA, the CDR3 is TGTGCCAGCAGGTTACTGGGGGGCCTGAACACTGAAGCTTTCTTT.